The 27 T cell receptor beta chains presented below share a single source sample, sequenced in a study of blood T cells in healthy people across ages. Next came a second PCR, run for roughly 6 to 11 cycles, which used a sample-barcoded 5' primer along with a J-beta primer mix. Via MiXCR, TCRdb re-called the 5' RACE reads, giving one row per CDR3 protein. The sample shows roughly 930,000 distinct CDR3 sequences, around 46% of them seen only once. Source material: blood. These receptors all stem from a young man in good health.

This clonotype has only a few counts. The chain carries TRBV27 and TRBJ2-7; TRBD2 is a possible D gene (6 bases). The CDR3 spans 13 residues. CDR1 and CDR2 from the germline V gene are MNHEY and SMNVEV (reference sequence). V lost 6 bases to trimming and J lost 5 bases, with 14 bases between them. The CDR3: CASRLTAGNEQYF. As DNA, the CDR3 is TGTGCCAGCAGGTTGACAGCGGGCAACGAGCAGTACTTC.

The chain couples TRBV11-3 to TRBJ2-5, with unresolved D. The J call may be wrong; the DNA end is better matched by TRBJ2-7. The V gene's germline CDR1 is SGHNT and CDR2 YENEEA. This CDR3 is 13 amino acids long. Here the CDR3 reads CASSSSPDYEQYF. CDR3 nucleotide sequence: TGTGCCAGCAGCTCCTCCCCCGACTACGAGCAGTACTTC.

This chain connects TRBV4-2 to TRBJ2-3, with D possibly matching TRBD1 (6 bases). V lost 6 bases to trimming and J lost 2 bases, with 18 bases between them. The CDR3 spans 16 residues. Germline-derived CDR1 and CDR2 are LGHNA and YNFKEQ. The CDR3 DNA follows: TGTGCCAGCAGTCGCGGACAGCCCAGTAACACAGATACGCAGTATTTT. Translating it yields CASSRGQPSNTDTQYF.

V usage is TRBV6-2 or TRBV6-3 and J usage is TRBJ1-5, with D possibly matching TRBD1 (5 bases). V was trimmed by 3 bases and J by 4 bases, leaving 19 bases between them. This CDR3 is built from 17 residues. Germline V gene data show CDR1 as MNHEY and CDR2 as SVGEGT. CDR3 DNA sequence: TGTGCCAGCAGTTATACCTTTGGGACTCAGGAGAATCAGCCCCAGCATTTT. Translation gives CASSYTFGTQENQPQHF.

This clonotype was seen only a few times. The chain joins TRBV6-5 to TRBJ2-7; D call uncertain. CDR1 is MNHEY, CDR2 SVGAGI, per germline. The CDR3 covers 12 residues. Trimming shortened V by 2 bases and J by 5 bases, and 7 bases separated the two germline ends. The CDR3 coding sequence is TGTGCCAGCAGTTACGTGGGAAACGAGCAGTACTTC. Amino acids: CASSYVGNEQYF.

This sequence joins TRBV3-1 and TRBJ2-3; TRBD2 matches at 9 bases. The CDR3 length is 17 residues. Germline V gives CDR1 LGHDT, CDR2 YNNKEL (reference sequence). V was clipped by 3 bases and J by 0 bases; unmatched bases: 7. CDR3 sequence: CASSHLVAGDSTDTQYF. The CDR3 bases are TGTGCCAGCAGCCACCTCGTAGCGGGAGATAGCACAGATACGCAGTATTTT.

The genes are TRBV5-5 and TRBJ2-5; the D is unclear. CDR3 length equals 16 residues. V shed 0 bases and J shed 1 base, with 13 bases lying between them. CDR1 is SGHKS, CDR2 YYEKEE, per germline (reference sequence). Written as DNA, the CDR3 is TGTGCCAGCAGCTTGGAGCACAGAGGCGTCCAAGAGACCCAGTACTTC. It specifies CASSLEHRGVQETQYF.

This clonotype came up a few times. The chain is built from TRBV20-1 and TRBJ2-7, with 7 bases fitting TRBD1. There are 13 residues in the CDR3. Germline CDR1 reads DFQATT; CDR2 reads SNEGSKA (reference sequence). Unmatched junction bases numbered 5, after V lost 3 bases and J lost 3 bases. The CDR3 loop is CSASPGTVYEQYF. The DNA for the CDR3 is TGCAGTGCTAGTCCCGGGACAGTCTACGAGCAGTACTTC.

The rearrangement joins TRBV7-2 to TRBJ2-1; TRBD2 matches 10 bases. The CDR3 is 15 amino acids. Unmatched junction bases numbered 2, after V lost 2 bases and J lost 4 bases. Germline V gene lookup returns CDR1 SGHTA and CDR2 FQGNSA. In DNA, the CDR3 is TGTGCCAGCAGCTTATATAGCGGGGGGTACAATGAGCAGTTCTTC. Residues: CASSLYSGGYNEQFF.

This sequence joins TRBV7-2 and TRBJ2-7, with TRBD2 identical over 14 bases. Germline V CDR1 and CDR2: SGHTA, FQGNSA. The CDR3 totals 15 residues. V shed 4 bases and J 7 bases; nucleotides not matched to a gene: 6. DNA for the CDR3: TGTGCCAGCAGCTCGCTGGGACTAGCGGGGGAAGAGCAGTACTTC. Its translation is CASSSLGLAGEEQYF.

V is TRBV7-9 and J is TRBJ1-2; D may be TRBD1 (6 bases). The CDR3 loop spans 15 amino acids. V was trimmed by 5 bases and J by 4 bases, leaving 17 bases between them. Germline V gene data show CDR1 as SEHNR and CDR2 as FQNEAQ (reference sequence). CDR3 sequence reads: CASSLGDTSSYGYTF. The CDR3 coding sequence is TGTGCCAGCAGCCTCGGGGACACGAGCAGCTATGGCTACACCTTC. The full variable domain, with the rest looked up from reference TRBV7-9 and TRBJ1-2, is DTGVSQNPRHKITKRGQNVTFRCDPISEHNRLYWYRQTLGQGPEFLTYFQNEAQLEKSRLLSDRFSAERPKGSFSTLEIQRTEQGDSAMYLCASSLGDTSSYGYTFGSGTRLTVV.

The chain combines TRBV28 with TRBJ1-1, with 10 positions matching TRBD1. The CDR3 runs 15 residues. The trim removed 3 bases at V and 5 bases at J, leaving 6 bases unmatched. Germline V gene data show CDR1 as MDHEN and CDR2 as SYDVKM. CDR3 residues: CASSFWDRGETEAFF. The CDR3 nucleotides read TGTGCCAGCAGTTTTTGGGACAGGGGTGAAACTGAAGCTTTCTTT.

The chain joins TRBV6-5 to TRBJ1-6; D remains ambiguous. This CDR3 has 15 amino acids. Germline CDR1 MNHEY, CDR2 SVGAGI. Deletions cut 2 bases from V and 7 bases from J, with 12 bases between. The CDR3 reads CASSYADTRNSPLHF. The CDR3 nucleotides are TGTGCCAGCAGTTACGCAGACACGAGAAATTCACCCCTCCACTTT.

This clonotype was counted between two and nine times. The chain combines TRBV10-3 with TRBJ2-7, with D possibly TRBD2 on 5 matching bases. This CDR3 is 14 amino acids long. Germline V gene sequence: CDR1 ENHRY, CDR2 SYGVKD. Trimming shortened V by 3 bases and J by 0 bases, and 9 bases separated the two germline ends. CDR3 bases: TGTGCCATCAGTGAAGAGGGAGCCTCCTACGAGCAGTACTTC. Residues: CAISEEGASYEQYF.

This clonotype was counted many times. The chain couples TRBV20-1 to TRBJ2-1; no clear D. Germline V gene sequence: CDR1 DFQATT, CDR2 SNEGSKA (reference sequence). V gave up 1 base and J gave up 7 bases, with 11 bases separating them. The CDR3 has 13 amino acids. CDR3 amino acids: CSARVSTSNEQFF. The CDR3, as DNA: TGCAGTGCTAGAGTTTCGACCAGTAATGAGCAGTTCTTC.

This rearrangement joins TRBV20-1 to TRBJ2-4; TRBD1 aligns across 11 bases. The CDR3 is made up of 15 amino acids. Per germline, CDR1 DFQATT and CDR2 SNEGSKA (reference sequence). After removal of 5 bases from V and 3 bases from J, the junction contained 6 bases not matched to a gene. In DNA form, the CDR3 reads TGCAGTGCTGAACGGGGGACAGGGGGCAAAAACATTCAGTACTTC. Encoded protein: CSAERGTGGKNIQYF.

This clonotype was picked up a small number of times. The chain links TRBV4-1 to TRBJ1-6, with 8 nucleotides matching TRBD1. Trimming cost V 3 bases and J 9 bases; bases outside gene matches: 10. This CDR3 comprises 16 residues. Germline loops: CDR1 MGHRA, CDR2 YSYEKL. CDR3 sequence reads: CASSQGGQGSGSPLHF. The CDR3 DNA follows: TGCGCCAGCAGCCAGGGAGGACAGGGATCGGGTTCACCCCTCCACTTT.

The chain recombines TRBV5-5 with TRBJ2-5; no reliable D call. The germline V gene encodes CDR1 SGHKS and CDR2 YYEKEE (reference sequence). The length of the CDR3 is 15 residues. V lost 3 bases to trimming and J lost 0 bases, with 12 bases between them. CDR3: CASSSGVMDQETQYF. The CDR3 nucleotides are TGTGCCAGCAGCTCCGGCGTTATGGACCAAGAGACCCAGTACTTC.

The CDR3 bases are TGTGCCAGCAGCTTGGGATACAACAATGAGCAGTTCTTC. Protein: CASSLGYNNEQFF. The V and J genes are TRBV7-2 and TRBJ2-1, with no clear D. Germline V lookup: CDR1 SGHTA, CDR2 FQGNSA. The CDR3 loop spans 13 amino acids. The V gene lost 3 bases and the J gene lost 5 bases, with 8 bases spanning the gap. Full variable domain (outside the CDR3, taken from reference TRBV7-2 and TRBJ2-1): GAGVSQSPSNKVTEKGKDVELRCDPISGHTALYWYRQSLGQGLEFLIYFQGNSAPDKSGLPSDRFSAERTGGSVSTLTIQRTQQEDSAVYLCASSLGYNNEQFFGPGTRLTVL.

The chain carries TRBV6-2 or TRBV6-3 and TRBJ2-3; 9 bases agree with TRBD2. V shed 2 bases, J shed 2 bases, and the junction held 8 bases outside the gene matches. Germline values: CDR1 MNHEY, CDR2 SVGEGT. This CDR3 is 17 amino acids long. The DNA of the CDR3 is TGTGCCAGCAGTTACCCGAAGGGACTAGCTCTCACAGATACGCAGTATTTT. It yields the protein CASSYPKGLALTDTQYF.

The V call is TRBV10-3, the J call TRBJ2-7; no clear D. Per germline, CDR1 ENHRY and CDR2 SYGVKD. This CDR3 is built from 14 residues. V lost 4 bases and J 0 bases, leaving 10 bases between the germline ends. The CDR3 bases are TGTGCCATCAGTGGCCGTACGAGCTCCTACGAGCAGTACTTC. Its protein product is CAISGRTSSYEQYF.

CDR3 sequence reads: CSVDSRDRETGELFF. For the CDR3, the DNA is TGCAGCGTTGATAGCCGCGACAGAGAAACCGGGGAGCTGTTTTTT. V and J are TRBV29-1 and TRBJ2-2, with TRBD1 as a possible D gene (5 bases). This CDR3 comprises 15 residues. The V end lost 3 bases, the J end lost 5 bases, and 16 bases lay between the germline ends. Germline V gives CDR1 SQVTM, CDR2 ANQGSEA.

This clonotype was seen a handful of times. The rearrangement uses TRBV6-6 and TRBJ2-4; D could derive from TRBD1 or TRBD2 (5 bases each). Germline assignment: CDR1 MNHNY and CDR2 SVGAGI (reference sequence). This CDR3 is 15 amino acids long. The V gene lost 7 bases and the J gene lost 3 bases, with 16 bases spanning the gap. The CDR3 DNA sequence: TGTGCCAGCACTCTAACCGAGGGGAGCAAAAACATTCAGTACTTC. Residues: CASTLTEGSKNIQYF.

The gene calls are TRBV6-1 and TRBJ2-2, with D uncertain. Germline V CDR1 and CDR2: MNHNS, SASEGT. The CDR3 sequence is 15 residues long. The V end was cut by 8 bases, the J end by 1 base, with 14 bases between. The CDR3 sequence: CASGVGSLNTGELFF. CDR3 DNA: TGTGCCAGCGGAGTTGGATCCCTGAACACCGGGGAGCTGTTTTTT.

This clonotype was detected a few times. The V call is TRBV6-2 or TRBV6-3, the J call TRBJ1-1; TRBD1 might be the D (5 bases). This CDR3 has 15 amino acids. Looked up from germline, CDR1 is MNHEY and CDR2 is SVGEGT. The germline V and J ends were trimmed by 5 bases and 1 base, with 14 bases remaining between them. CDR3 coding DNA: TGTGCCAGCAGTCCGTCAGGCAGGGCGAACACTGAAGCTTTCTTT. Translated, it gives CASSPSGRANTEAFF.

This clonotype was counted only a few times. CDR3 residues: CATGSGGALMDTQYF. As DNA, the CDR3 is TGTGCCACCGGTAGCGGGGGGGCCCTCATGGATACGCAGTATTTT. This chain connects TRBV12-3 or TRBV12-4 to TRBJ2-3; 11 bases are a match to TRBD2. V shed 10 bases, J shed 6 bases, and the junction held 12 bases outside the gene matches. The CDR3 loop spans 15 amino acids.

The chain carries TRBV20-1 and TRBJ1-1; 11 bases are shared with TRBD1. Per the germline V gene, CDR1 is DFQATT and CDR2 is SNEGSKA (reference sequence). V dropped 1 base and J dropped 2; count of bases not matched to a gene: 3. This CDR3 is 15 amino acids long. This CDR3 reads CSARAGTGGNTEAFF. The CDR3 region has the DNA TGCAGTGCTAGAGCCGGGACAGGGGGTAACACTGAAGCTTTCTTT.